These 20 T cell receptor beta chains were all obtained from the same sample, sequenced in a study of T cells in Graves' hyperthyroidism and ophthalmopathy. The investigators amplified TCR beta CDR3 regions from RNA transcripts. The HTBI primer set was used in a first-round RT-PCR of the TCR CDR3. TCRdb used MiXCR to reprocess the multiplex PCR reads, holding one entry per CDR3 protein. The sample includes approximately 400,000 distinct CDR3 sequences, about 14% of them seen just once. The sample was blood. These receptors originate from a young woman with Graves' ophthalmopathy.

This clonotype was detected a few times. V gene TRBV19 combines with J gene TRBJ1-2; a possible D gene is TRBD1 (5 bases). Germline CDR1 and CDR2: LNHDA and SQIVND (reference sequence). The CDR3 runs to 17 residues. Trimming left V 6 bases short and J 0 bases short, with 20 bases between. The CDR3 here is CASRSGSGRPSNYGYTF. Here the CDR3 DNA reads TGTGCCAGTAGGTCAGGGTCCGGACGCCCATCTAACTATGGCTACACCTTC.

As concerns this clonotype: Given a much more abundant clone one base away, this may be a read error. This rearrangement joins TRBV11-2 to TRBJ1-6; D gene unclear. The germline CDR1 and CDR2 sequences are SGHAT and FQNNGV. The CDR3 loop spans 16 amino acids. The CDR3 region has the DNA TGTGCCACCAGCTCTGACTCCGGGAGAGATAATTCACCCCTCCACTTT. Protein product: CATSSDSGRDNSPLHF.

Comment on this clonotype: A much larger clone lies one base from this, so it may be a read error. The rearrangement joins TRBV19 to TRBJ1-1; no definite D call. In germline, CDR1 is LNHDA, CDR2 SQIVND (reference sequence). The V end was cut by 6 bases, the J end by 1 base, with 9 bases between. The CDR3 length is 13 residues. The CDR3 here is CASSPQSNTEAFF. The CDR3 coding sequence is TGTGCCAGTAGCCCCCAGTCGAACACTGAAGCTTTCTTT.

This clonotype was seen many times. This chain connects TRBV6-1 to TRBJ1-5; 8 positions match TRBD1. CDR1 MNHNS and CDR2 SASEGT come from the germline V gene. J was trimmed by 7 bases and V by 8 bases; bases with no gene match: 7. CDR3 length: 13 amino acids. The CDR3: CASVGQVGQPQHF. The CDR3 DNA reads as TGTGCCAGCGTGGGACAGGTGGGGCAGCCCCAGCATTTT.

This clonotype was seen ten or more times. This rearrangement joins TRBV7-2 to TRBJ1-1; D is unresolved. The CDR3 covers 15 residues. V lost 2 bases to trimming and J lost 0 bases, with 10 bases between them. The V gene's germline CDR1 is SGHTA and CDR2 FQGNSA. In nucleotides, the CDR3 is TGTGCCAGCAGCTTATATCCCGGGCTGAACACTGAAGCTTTCTTT. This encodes CASSLYPGLNTEAFF.

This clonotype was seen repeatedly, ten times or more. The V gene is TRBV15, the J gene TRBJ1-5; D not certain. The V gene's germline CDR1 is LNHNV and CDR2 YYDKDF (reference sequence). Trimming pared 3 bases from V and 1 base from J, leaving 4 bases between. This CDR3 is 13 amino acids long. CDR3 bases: TGTGCCACCAGCAGGCAGAGCAATCAGCCCCAGCATTTT. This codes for CATSRQSNQPQHF.

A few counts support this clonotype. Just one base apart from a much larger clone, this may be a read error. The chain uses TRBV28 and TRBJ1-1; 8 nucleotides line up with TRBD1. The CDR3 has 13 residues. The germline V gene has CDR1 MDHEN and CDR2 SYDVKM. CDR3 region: CAGSLQGGPEAFF. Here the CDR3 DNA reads TGTGCCGGCAGTTTACAGGGGGGCCCTGAAGCTTTCTTT.

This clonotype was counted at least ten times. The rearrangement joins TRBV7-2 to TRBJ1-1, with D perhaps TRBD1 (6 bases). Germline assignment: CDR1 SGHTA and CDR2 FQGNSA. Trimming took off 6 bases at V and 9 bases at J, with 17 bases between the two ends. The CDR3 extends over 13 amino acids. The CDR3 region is CASRRRQASQAFF. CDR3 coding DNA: TGTGCCAGCAGGAGACGACAGGCCTCCCAAGCTTTCTTT.

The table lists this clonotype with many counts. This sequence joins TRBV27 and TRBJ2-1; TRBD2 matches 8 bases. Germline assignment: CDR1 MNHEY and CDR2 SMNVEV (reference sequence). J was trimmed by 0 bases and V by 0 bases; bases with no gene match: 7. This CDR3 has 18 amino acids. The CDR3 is CASSLSSGGPSSYNEQFF. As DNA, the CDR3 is TGTGCCAGCAGTTTATCGTCGGGGGGGCCTAGCTCCTACAATGAGCAGTTCTTC.

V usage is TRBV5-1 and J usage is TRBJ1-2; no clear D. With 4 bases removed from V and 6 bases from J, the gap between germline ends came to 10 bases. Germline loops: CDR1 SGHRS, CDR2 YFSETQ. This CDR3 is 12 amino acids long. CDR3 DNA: TGCGCCAGCAGCCCCCTCCCCGATGGCTACACCTTC. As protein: CASSPLPDGYTF.

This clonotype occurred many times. The CDR3 sequence is CASSEALPDTQYF. For the CDR3, the DNA is TGTGCCAGCAGTGAAGCGCTTCCAGATACGCAGTATTTT. The chain joins TRBV6-1 to TRBJ2-3; the D is unclear. Trimming took 0 bases from V and 4 from J, leaving 5 bases between them. The CDR3 extends over 13 amino acids. The germline V gene has CDR1 MNHNS and CDR2 SASEGT.

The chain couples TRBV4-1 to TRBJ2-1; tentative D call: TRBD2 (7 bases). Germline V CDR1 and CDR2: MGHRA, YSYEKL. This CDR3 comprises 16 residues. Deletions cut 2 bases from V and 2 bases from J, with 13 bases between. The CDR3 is CASSQPSGTTYNEQFF. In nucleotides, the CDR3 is TGCGCCAGCAGCCAACCCAGCGGGACAACCTACAATGAGCAGTTCTTC.

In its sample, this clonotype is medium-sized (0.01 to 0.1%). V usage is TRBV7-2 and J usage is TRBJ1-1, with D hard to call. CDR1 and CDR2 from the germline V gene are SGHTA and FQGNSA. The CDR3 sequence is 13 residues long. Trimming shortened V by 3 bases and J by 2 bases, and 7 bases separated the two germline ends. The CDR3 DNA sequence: TGTGCCAGCAGCTTGACAACCAACACTGAAGCTTTCTTT. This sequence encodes CASSLTTNTEAFF.

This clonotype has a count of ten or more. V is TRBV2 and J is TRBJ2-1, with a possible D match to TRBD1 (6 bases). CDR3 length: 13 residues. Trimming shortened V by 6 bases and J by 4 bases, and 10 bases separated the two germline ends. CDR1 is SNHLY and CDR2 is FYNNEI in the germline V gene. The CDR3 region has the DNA TGTGCCAGCAGCGCTACAGGGTACAATGAGCAGTTCTTC. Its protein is CASSATGYNEQFF.

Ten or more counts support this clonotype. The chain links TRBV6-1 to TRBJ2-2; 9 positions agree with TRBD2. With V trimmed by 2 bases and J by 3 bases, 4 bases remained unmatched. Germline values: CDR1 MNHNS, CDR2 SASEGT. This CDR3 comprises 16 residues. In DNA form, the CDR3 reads TGTGCCAGCAGTGAATTCGGCGGGGGGGACACCGGGGAGCTGTTTTTT. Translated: CASSEFGGGDTGELFF.

CDR3 in amino acids: CAGRGRGQGETQYF. CDR3 nucleotide sequence: TGTGCCGGCCGAGGGAGGGGGCAAGGAGAGACCCAGTACTTC. The chain has TRBV6-1 and TRBJ2-5; D possibly matches TRBD1 or TRBD2 (7 bases each). Trimming left V 11 bases short and J 4 bases short, with 20 bases between. The CDR3 length is 14 residues. Germline lookup yields CDR1 MNHNS and CDR2 SASEGT.

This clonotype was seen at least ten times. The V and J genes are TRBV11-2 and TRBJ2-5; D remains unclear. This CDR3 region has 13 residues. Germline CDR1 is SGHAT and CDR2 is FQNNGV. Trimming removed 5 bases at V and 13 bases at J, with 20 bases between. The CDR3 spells CASSVDLETTTYF. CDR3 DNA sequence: TGTGCCAGCAGCGTCGATTTGGAGACAACCACGTACTTC.

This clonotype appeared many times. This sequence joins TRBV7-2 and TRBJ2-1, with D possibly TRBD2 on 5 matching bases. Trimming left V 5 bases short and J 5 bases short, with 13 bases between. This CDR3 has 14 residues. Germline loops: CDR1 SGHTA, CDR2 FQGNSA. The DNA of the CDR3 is TGTGCCAGCAGCCCGGACTGGGAAAACAATGAGCAGTTCTTC. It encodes CASSPDWENNEQFF.

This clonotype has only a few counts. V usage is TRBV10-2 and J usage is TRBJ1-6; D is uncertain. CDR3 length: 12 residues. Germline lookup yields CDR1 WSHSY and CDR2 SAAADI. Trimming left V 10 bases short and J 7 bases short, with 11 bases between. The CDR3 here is CATRTGNSPLHF. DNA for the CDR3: TGCGCCACCCGGACTGGGAATTCACCCCTCCACTTT.

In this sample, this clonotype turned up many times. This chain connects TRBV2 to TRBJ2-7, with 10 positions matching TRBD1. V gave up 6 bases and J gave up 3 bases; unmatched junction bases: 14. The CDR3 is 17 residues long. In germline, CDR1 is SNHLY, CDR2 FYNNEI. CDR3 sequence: CASRIRSGTGAIYEQYF. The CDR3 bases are TGTGCCAGCAGGATTCGATCCGGGACAGGGGCGATCTACGAGCAGTACTTC.